This T cell receptor beta chain emerged from a study of vaccination and CD4 T cells after COVID-19. TCRdb fed the PCR reads into MiXCR, producing one record per CDR3 protein. The sample includes some 28,000 distinct CDR3 sequences, 45% to 60% of them seen just once. Germline values: CDR1 SGHNT, CDR2 YYREEE (reference sequence). The CDR3 has 14 amino acids. Trimming shortened V by 6 bases and J by 1 base, and 14 bases separated the two germline ends. Time point denoted: late sampling 161 to 241 days after vaccination in three convalescent patients. The rearrangement joins TRBV5-4 to TRBJ2-7; maybe TRBD1 (6 bases). Here the sequenced sample was CD4+ T cells from blood, taken about 7 months after SARS-CoV-2 vaccination. The clonotype comes from a human donor who had recovered from COVID-19. CDR3: CASTQDSGSYEQYF. The DNA of the CDR3 is TGTGCCAGCACCCAGGACAGTGGATCCTACGAGCAGTACTTC.